This paragraph reports one TCR beta chain. Its cognate antigen is unknown. The record originates from a study of cytomegalovirus exposure and HLA in healthy donors. Study-wide results and caveats: Confirmation was obtained in vitro that three CMV-associated chains are specific for CMV antigens. The study recorded some 160 TCR beta chains that were cytomegalovirus-associated.

CDR3 length: 15 residues. Germline assignment: CDR1 SGHDN and CDR2 FVKESK. With V trimmed by 4 bases and J by 4 bases, 3 bases remained unmatched. Using immunoSEQ multiplex PCR, the repertoire was profiled, and TCRdb retains in-frame clones only, with some absent. In the table there are 200,000 or so clones, roughly 84% of which are singletons. Sequenced material: PBMCs. The clonotype originates from a young man in good health and CMV-seropositive. The V call is TRBV14, the J call TRBJ2-1; 11 nucleotides agree with TRBD2. The DNA for the CDR3 is TGTGCCAGCAGCCGAATAGCGGGAGGGTACAATGAGCAGTTCTTC. As protein: CASSRIAGGYNEQFF.